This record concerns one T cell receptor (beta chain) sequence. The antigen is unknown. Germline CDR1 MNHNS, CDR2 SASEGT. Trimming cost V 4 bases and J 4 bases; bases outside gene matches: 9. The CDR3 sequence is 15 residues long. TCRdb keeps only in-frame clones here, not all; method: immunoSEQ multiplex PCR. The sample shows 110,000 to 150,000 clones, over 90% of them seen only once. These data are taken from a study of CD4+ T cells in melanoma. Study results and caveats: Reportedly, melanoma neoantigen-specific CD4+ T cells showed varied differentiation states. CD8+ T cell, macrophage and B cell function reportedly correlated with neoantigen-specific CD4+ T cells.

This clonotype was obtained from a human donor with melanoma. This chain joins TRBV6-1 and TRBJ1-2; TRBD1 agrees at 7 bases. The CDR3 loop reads CASSARQGLSYGYTF. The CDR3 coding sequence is TGTGCCAGCAGTGCACGACAGGGTTTGAGCTATGGCTACACCTTC.